This TCR beta chain was recorded in a study of blood T cell repertoires in COVID-19. As for the study in general: In each case, the material was cDNA or gDNA derived from T cells, B-cell-depleted T cells, or PBMCs.

In the study's own analysis: It was from reference gene primer amplification that nucleated cell counts were estimated. The method was immunoSEQ multiplex PCR; TCRdb's version includes in-frame clones alone and lacks a portion of them. That table furnishes V, J and clone size, whereas the DNA furnished D and trimming. The sample lists 250,000 to 350,000 clones; 80% to 85% were seen once. This clone appeared a few times. The germline V gene encodes CDR1 LGHDT and CDR2 YNNKEL (reference sequence). V shed 5 bases, J shed 3 bases, and the junction held 12 bases outside the gene matches. The CDR3 runs to 18 residues.

This clonotype was sampled from a person in their 70s with COVID-19, enrolled during active disease. The sample was peripheral blood. The chain employs TRBV3-1 (or the pseudogene TRBV3-2) and TRBJ2-7, with 14 nucleotides matching TRBD2. The CDR3 here is CASSKGLAGEVRFYEQYF. Written as DNA, the CDR3 is TGTGCCAGCAGCAAGGGACTAGCGGGAGAGGTCCGATTCTACGAGCAGTACTTC.